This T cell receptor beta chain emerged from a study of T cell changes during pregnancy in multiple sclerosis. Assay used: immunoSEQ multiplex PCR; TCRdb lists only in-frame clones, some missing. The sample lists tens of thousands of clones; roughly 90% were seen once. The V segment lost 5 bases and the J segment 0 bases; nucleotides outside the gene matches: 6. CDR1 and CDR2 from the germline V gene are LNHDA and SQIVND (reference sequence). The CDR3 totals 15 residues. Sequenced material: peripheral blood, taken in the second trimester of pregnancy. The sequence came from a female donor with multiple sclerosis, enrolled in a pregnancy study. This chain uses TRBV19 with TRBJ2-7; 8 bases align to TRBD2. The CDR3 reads CASSFSGESSYEQYF. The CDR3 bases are TGTGCCAGTAGTTTTAGCGGGGAGAGCTCCTACGAGCAGTACTTC.